The rows below give T cell receptor beta chains drawn from one sample of a study of spatial heterogeneity in lung cancer. MiXCR, run by TCRdb on the 5' RACE reads, gives a single entry per CDR3 protein. The profile shows some 8,100 distinct CDR3 sequences, roughly 5.4% of them singletons. Specimen: PBMCs, collected at surgery. The receptor set was obtained from a male donor with early-stage non-small cell lung cancer. Both conserved end residues are part of each CDR3. Fields, in order: D gene, clone size, CDR3 length, V gene, J gene, CDR3 protein, CDR3 DNA. The D gene is left open where the match is weak. Part of the rows lack a size; the others show once, few, many or a class for expanded clones.

.	many	13	TRBV29-1	TRBJ1-1	CSVRGSENTEAFF	TGCAGCGTGAGAGGTTCGGAGAACACTGAAGCTTTCTTT
.	many	18	TRBV3-1	TRBJ2-4	CASSQDFPDPRGKNIQYF	TGTGCCAGCAGCCAAGATTTTCCCGATCCGCGGGGCAAAAACATTCAGTACTTC
.	few	14	TRBV20-1	TRBJ2-5	CSTRPGGPKETQYF	TGCAGTACCCGACCTGGGGGACCAAAAGAGACCCAGTACTTC
.	few	15	TRBV24-1	TRBJ1-2	CATSEWDGGGYGYTF	TGTGCCACCAGTGAATGGGACGGCGGCGGCTATGGCTACACCTTC
.	many	16	TRBV4-3	TRBJ2-3	CASSQALRDPTDTQYF	TGCGCCAGCAGCCAAGCGTTGCGGGACCCCACAGATACGCAGTATTTT
TRBD1	many	14	TRBV30	TRBJ2-3	CAWSPTTGVGTQYF	TGTGCCTGGAGCCCGACTACAGGGGTAGGGACGCAGTATTTT
TRBD1	many	14	TRBV6-2/TRBV6-3	TRBJ2-7	CASIPGGQTDEQYF	TGTGCCAGCATCCCAGGGGGACAGACCGACGAGCAGTACTTC
.	few	14	TRBV28	TRBJ1-3	CASSYQLSGNTIYF	TGTGCCAGCAGTTATCAGCTCTCTGGAAACACCATATATTTT
TRBD2	.	16	TRBV7-2	TRBJ2-3	CASSLRTSGYTDTQYF	TGTGCCAGCAGCCTCCGGACTAGCGGATACACAGATACGCAGTATTTT
.	many	12	TRBV18	TRBJ2-5	CASSPTVETQYF	TGTGCCAGCTCACCGACAGTAGAGACCCAGTACTTC
.	medium-sized	13	TRBV29-1	TRBJ1-5	CSVEVAAGQPQHF	TGCAGCGTTGAAGTCGCGGCCGGTCAGCCCCAGCATTTT
TRBD1	many	15	TRBV7-9	TRBJ2-7	CASSFGDRNSYEQYF	TGTGCCAGCAGCTTCGGGGACAGAAACTCCTACGAGCAGTACTTC
.	many	14	TRBV20-1	TRBJ2-7	CSAPPLHLSYEQYF	TGCAGTGCACCGCCACTCCACTTATCCTACGAGCAGTACTTC
.	many	14	TRBV27	TRBJ1-6	CASSLMGNNSPLHF	TGTGCCAGCAGTTTAATGGGGAACAATTCACCCCTCCACTTT
.	many	14	TRBV7-9	TRBJ2-7	CASSLGYPSYEQYF	TGTGCCAGCAGCTTAGGGTATCCCTCCTACGAGCAGTACTTC
.	many	13	TRBV12-3/TRBV12-4	TRBJ2-1	CASSFSPAGEQFF	TGTGCCAGCAGTTTCTCACCAGCCGGGGAGCAGTTCTTC
.	many	12	TRBV2	TRBJ2-3	CASSANTDTQYF	TGTGCCAGCAGTGCCAACACAGATACGCAGTATTTT
TRBD2	many	23	TRBV7-8	TRBJ2-1	CASSRISWRGASASAGSYNEQFF	TGTGCCAGCAGCCGAATATCCTGGCGGGGGGCGTCCGCTAGCGCGGGCTCCTACAATGAGCAGTTCTTC
.	many	14	TRBV10-2	TRBJ2-7	CASGGPGVSYEQYF	TGCGCCAGTGGGGGCCCAGGGGTCTCCTACGAGCAGTACTTC
TRBD2	many	16	TRBV4-3	TRBJ2-7	CASSQDRRGGTYEQYF	TGCGCCAGCAGCCAAGACCGACGGGGAGGGACCTACGAGCAGTACTTC
.	many	12	TRBV10-2	TRBJ1-4	CAVGRADEKLFF	TGCGCGGTCGGCAGGGCGGATGAAAAACTGTTTTTT
.	many	15	TRBV6-1	TRBJ2-7	CASSPWGRELYEQYF	TGTGCCAGCAGTCCTTGGGGAAGGGAGCTCTACGAGCAGTACTTC
TRBD1	many	16	TRBV12-3/TRBV12-4	TRBJ2-3	CASSHSGQGITDTQYF	TGTGCCAGCAGTCACTCGGGACAGGGAATCACAGATACGCAGTATTTT
.	many	13	TRBV28	TRBJ1-4	CAIAQNGVEKLFF	TGTGCCATCGCTCAAAACGGGGTTGAAAAACTGTTTTTT
.	many	10	TRBV23-1	TRBJ2-7	CASSYYEQYF	TGCGCCAGCAGTTACTACGAGCAGTACTTC
.	many	15	TRBV20-1	TRBJ1-6	CSARVGQGPSSPLHF	TGCAGTGCTAGAGTTGGGCAGGGTCCCTCCTCACCCCTCCACTTT
.	many	16	TRBV7-8	TRBJ2-7	CASSLSTRDGTYEQYF	TGTGCCAGCAGCTTATCTACCCGGGACGGGACCTACGAGCAGTACTTC
TRBD1	few	13	TRBV6-2/TRBV6-3	TRBJ1-1	CASSRDRAREAFF	TGTGCCAGCAGTCGGGACAGGGCCCGTGAAGCTTTCTTT
.	few	15	TRBV11-2	TRBJ2-1	CASSLRDGTNDEQFF	TGTGCCAGCAGTCTAAGAGACGGAACTAACGATGAGCAGTTCTTC
TRBD2	many	15	TRBV4-1	TRBJ2-7	CASSHPSGTSSEQYF	TGCGCCAGCAGCCATCCCTCCGGGACTAGCAGTGAGCAGTACTTC
.	many	15	TRBV4-1	TRBJ2-3	CASSLRGPGTDTQYF	TGCGCCAGCAGCCTCCGGGGACCGGGCACAGATACGCAGTATTTT
TRBD1	many	16	TRBV2	TRBJ1-2	CASSEAGRDRNYGYTF	TGTGCCAGCAGTGAGGCCGGACGGGACAGGAATTATGGCTACACCTTC